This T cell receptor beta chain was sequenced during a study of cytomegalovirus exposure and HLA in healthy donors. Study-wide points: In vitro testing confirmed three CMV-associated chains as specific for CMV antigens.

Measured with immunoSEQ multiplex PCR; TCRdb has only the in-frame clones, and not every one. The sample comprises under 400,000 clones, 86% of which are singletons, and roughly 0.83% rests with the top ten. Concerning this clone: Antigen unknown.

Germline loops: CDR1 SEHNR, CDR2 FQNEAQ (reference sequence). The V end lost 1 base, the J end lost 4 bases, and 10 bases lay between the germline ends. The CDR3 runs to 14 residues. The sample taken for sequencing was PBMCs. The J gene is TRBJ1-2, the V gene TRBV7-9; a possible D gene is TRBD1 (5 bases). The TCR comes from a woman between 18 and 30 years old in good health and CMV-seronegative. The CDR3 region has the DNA TGTGCCAGCAGCTTAGAGGGGTCGAGCTATGGCTACACCTTC. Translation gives CASSLEGSSYGYTF.